Reported below is one T cell receptor beta chain. Its specificity is unknown. The sample originates from a study of vaccination effects on CD4 cells after COVID-19. Across the whole study: Samples that were drawn after vaccination came a median of 72 days after the second dose.

Sequencing was preceded by expansion of antigen-specific CD4+ T cells with viral peptide pools in the ViraFEST assay. After roughly ten days in culture, the CD4+ T cells were isolated. It was two doses of either the BNT162b2 or mRNA-1273 vaccine that participants received. J lost 8 bases, V lost 0 bases, and 2 bases had no gene match. CDR1 LNHDA and CDR2 SQIVND come from the germline V gene (reference sequence). This CDR3 comprises 14 residues. Sequenced by immunoSEQ multiplex PCR; TCRdb stores in-frame clones only, minus some. The sample lists around 81,000 clones; roughly 73% were seen once. Study conclusions and caveats: Healthy vaccinees' vaccine-induced clones included only 1 of 255 cross-reacting with common cold coronaviruses.

J is TRBJ1-4 and V is TRBV19; TRBD1 aligns across 8 bases. This TCR came from a human donor who received a COVID-19 vaccine. Sequenced material: CD4+ T cells from PBMCs cultured with HCoV-OC43 spike peptides, taken after COVID-19 vaccination. The subset: HCoV-OC43 spike overlapping peptide pool stimulation. The CDR3 spells CASSIDRGREKLFF. CDR3 coding DNA: TGTGCCAGTAGTATAGACAGGGGGCGCGAAAAACTGTTTTTT.